This passage covers 20 T cell receptor beta chains from one sample sequenced in a study of cytomegalovirus exposure and HLA in healthy donors. The primer mix had 60 Vbeta and 13 Jbeta primers. The method was immunoSEQ multiplex PCR; TCRdb's version includes in-frame clones alone and lacks a portion of them. Of 150,000 or so clones in the sample, approximately 80% were seen once. The sample was PBMCs. The receptors were sampled from a man aged 25-45 years in good health and CMV-seropositive.

The genes are TRBV21-1 and TRBJ2-7; TRBD2 is the table's D call, not checked against the DNA. TRBV21-1 is recorded as a pseudogene. This CDR3 is 16 amino acids long. CDR3 DNA: TGTGCCAGCAGCTCTGGGACTAGCGGTGTCTCCTACGAGCAGTACTTC. This sequence encodes CASSSGTSGVSYEQYF.

CDR3 region: CASSLTGSGATFF. CDR3 bases: TGTGCCAGCAGCTTAACGGGGAGCGGGGCAACTTTCTTC. The V call is TRBV7-3, the J call TRBJ2-1; TRBD2 matches at 7 bases. Unmatched junction bases numbered 9, after V lost 0 bases and J lost 16 bases. Per germline, CDR1 SGHTA and CDR2 FQGTGA. The CDR3 has 13 residues.

There are a few counts of this clone. The chain employs TRBV7-9 and TRBJ1-5; possible D gene TRBD1, 5 bases. Germline V gives CDR1 SEHNR, CDR2 FQNEAQ (reference sequence). V was pared by 3 bases and J by 7 bases, with 13 bases between. This CDR3 spans 14 amino acids. CDR3 amino acids: CASSLKGEGQPQHF. The CDR3 nucleotides are TGTGCCAGCAGCTTGAAAGGGGAGGGCCAGCCCCAGCATTTT.

This chain connects TRBV9 to TRBJ1-1; TRBD1 is a possible D gene (5 bases). V was trimmed by 0 bases and J by 2 bases, leaving 8 bases between them. Germline CDR1 SGDLS, CDR2 YYNGEE. The CDR3 covers 14 residues. The CDR3 is CASSVGGVNTEAFF. The CDR3 DNA sequence: TGTGCCAGCAGCGTAGGGGGGGTTAACACTGAAGCTTTCTTT.

This clone showed up just a few times. The chain couples TRBV6-1 to TRBJ2-7; a weak D match, TRBD1 (6 bases). Trimming removed 3 bases from V and 3 bases from J, with 12 bases in between. Germline CDR1 MNHNS, CDR2 SASEGT. CDR3 length equals 14 residues. Here the CDR3 reads CASSDNRVNYEQYF. DNA of the CDR3: TGTGCCAGCAGTGATAACAGGGTTAACTACGAGCAGTACTTC.

This chain connects TRBV9 to TRBJ2-1; D is possibly TRBD2 (6 bases). Per the germline V gene, CDR1 is SGDLS and CDR2 is YYNGEE. V was cut by 0 bases and J by 1 base, with 14 bases left in between. This CDR3 spans 17 amino acids. CDR3 loop: CASSVAVTGRSYNEQFF. CDR3 in DNA: TGTGCCAGCAGCGTAGCTGTCACCGGGAGATCCTACAATGAGCAGTTCTTC.

The chain combines TRBV19 with TRBJ1-3, with D possibly TRBD1 on 6 matching bases. CDR3 length: 15 residues. Germline CDR1 LNHDA, CDR2 SQIVND (reference sequence). The V end lost 5 bases, the J end lost 0 bases, and 11 bases lay between the germline ends. The DNA of the CDR3 is TGTGCCAGTAGTCGAACAGGGACCTCTGGAAACACCATATATTTT. Encoded protein: CASSRTGTSGNTIYF.

V usage is TRBV7-8 and J usage is TRBJ2-1; 7 bases match TRBD2. The germline V gene has CDR1 SGHVS and CDR2 FQNEAQ. The V gene end was trimmed by 4 bases and the J gene end by 0 bases; junction bases not matched to a gene: 9. This CDR3 is 17 amino acids long. The CDR3 DNA reads as TGTGCCAGCAGCTCGAGACTAGCTCTCTTCTCCTACAATGAGCAGTTCTTC. Amino acid sequence: CASSSRLALFSYNEQFF.

This clone was seen only a few times. V gene TRBV6-6 combines with J gene TRBJ1-1; D remains unclear. V gave up 6 bases and J gave up 8 bases, with 19 bases separating them. This CDR3 has 14 residues. Germline CDR1 is MNHNY and CDR2 is SVGAGI (reference sequence). The CDR3 loop is CASRPGVFGIEAFF. In DNA form, the CDR3 reads TGTGCCAGCAGGCCCGGGGTTTTCGGGATCGAAGCTTTCTTT.

This clone was recorded once. This sequence joins TRBV27 and TRBJ2-1; 8 positions agree with TRBD2. The junction had 14 bases not matched to a gene; V was cut back by 3 bases and J by 10 bases. From germline, CDR1 is MNHEY and CDR2 SMNVEV (reference sequence). The CDR3 contains 16 residues. CDR3 sequence: CASSLVPGLDGGEQFF. The CDR3 DNA is TGTGCCAGCAGTTTGGTCCCGGGACTAGACGGTGGCGAGCAGTTCTTC.

V is TRBV2 and J is TRBJ1-3; 7 bases agree with TRBD1. In germline, CDR1 is SNHLY, CDR2 FYNNEI. The CDR3 covers 14 residues. Trimming cost V 5 bases and J 4 bases; bases outside gene matches: 5. CDR3 sequence reads: CASSLDREGNTIYF. CDR3 nucleotide sequence: TGTGCCAGCAGTCTTGACAGGGAAGGAAACACCATATATTTT. Drawing the rest from reference TRBV2 and TRBJ1-3, the complete variable domain is EPEVTQTPSHQVTQMGQEVILRCVPISNHLYFYWYRQILGQKVEFLVSFYNNEISEKSEIFDDQFSVERPDGSNFTLKIRSTKLEDSAMYFCASSLDREGNTIYFGEGSWLTVV.

The chain carries TRBV9 and TRBJ1-5; D possibly corresponds to TRBD1 (5 bases). The V gene lost 4 bases and the J gene lost 11 bases, with 22 bases spanning the gap. Per germline, CDR1 SGDLS and CDR2 YYNGEE. The CDR3 is 15 amino acids. DNA of the CDR3: TGTGCCAGCAGCCCTGGGGCCGCCCTTTATGAGTCCCAGCATTTT. Translated, it gives CASSPGAALYESQHF.

This chain uses TRBV19 with TRBJ2-3; 9 bases line up with TRBD1. V gave up 5 bases and J gave up 1 base; unmatched junction bases: 7. Germline V gene data show CDR1 as LNHDA and CDR2 as SQIVND (reference sequence). The CDR3 length is 16 residues. CDR3 loop: CASSLLTGGGTDTQYF. DNA for the CDR3: TGTGCCAGTAGTCTCCTGACAGGGGGGGGCACAGATACGCAGTATTTT.

This clone was found once. J is TRBJ2-2 and V is TRBV30; 9 bases map to TRBD2. V lost 2 bases, J lost 5 bases, and 9 bases stayed unmatched. The CDR3 length is 16 residues. Germline-derived CDR1 and CDR2 are GTSNPN and SVGIG (reference sequence). The CDR3 region has the DNA TGTGCCTGGAGTCGACCGGGACTAGCAGGGACCGGGGAGCTGTTTTTT. Translated, it gives CAWSRPGLAGTGELFF.

This clone has just a few counts. The V and J genes are TRBV18 and TRBJ1-1, with TRBD1 identical over 8 bases. CDR3 length: 13 residues. Germline V gene sequence: CDR1 KGHSH, CDR2 LQKENI. V lost 6 bases to trimming and J lost 3 bases; unmatched junction nucleotides: 3. CDR3 region: CASSRQGYTEAFF. CDR3 DNA sequence: TGTGCCAGCTCGCGACAGGGGTACACTGAAGCTTTCTTT. Full variable domain (remainder filled in from reference TRBV18 and TRBJ1-1): NAGVMQNPRHLVRRRGQEARLRCSPMKGHSHVYWYRQLPEEGLKFMVYLQKENIIDESGMPKERFSAEFPKEGPSILRIQQVVRGDSAAYFCASSRQGYTEAFFGQGTRLTVV.

CDR3 region: CASSPTTGDYGYTF. Written as DNA, the CDR3 is TGTGCCAGCAGCCCGACTACAGGGGACTATGGCTACACCTTC. The chain uses TRBV5-5 and TRBJ1-2, with TRBD1 identical over 7 bases. The CDR3 has 14 residues. CDR1 is SGHKS, CDR2 YYEKEE, per germline (reference sequence). V dropped 4 bases and J dropped 3; count of bases not matched to a gene: 6.

The rearrangement joins TRBV7-9 to TRBJ2-6; no definite D call. This CDR3 contains 14 residues. Between the trimmed V and J ends, which lost 7 bases and 2 bases, there was a span of 9 bases. The germline gives CDR1 SEHNR, CDR2 FQNEAQ (reference sequence). The CDR3 sequence is CASTLPAGANVLTF. Here the CDR3 DNA reads TGTGCCAGCACCCTCCCGGCTGGGGCCAACGTCCTGACTTTC.

The chain recombines TRBV19 with TRBJ1-2, with D possibly being TRBD1 (5 bases). Germline values: CDR1 LNHDA, CDR2 SQIVND (reference sequence). The V end lost 0 bases, the J end lost 2 bases, and 7 bases lay between the germline ends. The CDR3 contains 14 residues. The CDR3 is CASSIDGGNYGYTF. As DNA, the CDR3 is TGTGCCAGTAGTATAGATGGGGGGAACTATGGCTACACCTTC.

V is TRBV18 and J is TRBJ1-2; maybe TRBD1 (5 bases). V was cut by 4 bases and J by 0 bases, with 15 bases left in between. The length of the CDR3 is 16 residues. Germline CDR1 is KGHSH and CDR2 is LQKENI. CDR3: CASSLTNGDSNYGYTF. The DNA for the CDR3 is TGTGCCAGCTCACTTACCAACGGGGACTCTAACTATGGCTACACCTTC.

The chain is built from TRBV7-3 and TRBJ2-3; D gene ambiguous. Per germline, CDR1 SGHTA and CDR2 FQGTGA. This CDR3 contains 14 residues. Trimming pared 5 bases from V and 2 bases from J, leaving 11 bases between. CDR3 DNA sequence: TGTGCCAGCAGCACAAGTCACCACACAGATACGCAGTATTTT. Translation: CASSTSHHTDTQYF.